These 13 T cell receptor beta chains were all obtained from the same sample, sequenced in a study of response to subunit inactivated influenza vaccine. From the RT-PCR reads, TCRdb called clonotypes with MiXCR, one entry per CDR3 protein. Counted here are around 200,000 distinct CDR3 sequences, approximately 14% occurring once; the ten biggest clones make up approximately 25%. The specimen comprised CD8+ T cells sorted from PBMCs, sampled approximately 5 days after vaccination. The source is a man aged 50 to 60 who received an inactivated influenza vaccine.

This clonotype was counted only a few times. The chain combines TRBV12-3 or TRBV12-4 with TRBJ2-7; 10 bases are shared with TRBD1. CDR3 length equals 14 residues. J was trimmed by 2 bases and V by 5 bases; bases with no gene match: 3. CDR3 region: CASSTGTGAYEQYF. In DNA form, the CDR3 reads TGTGCCAGCAGTACCGGGACAGGGGCCTACGAGCAGTACTTC.

CDR3 residues: CASSFSGQSSYNEQFF. In DNA, the CDR3 is TGTGCCAGCAGTTTTAGCGGCCAGAGCTCCTACAATGAGCAGTTCTTC. The V gene is TRBV27, the J gene TRBJ2-1; D perhaps matches TRBD2 (6 bases). Germline CDR1 is MNHEY and CDR2 is SMNVEV (reference sequence). CDR3 size: 16 residues. Trimming shortened V by 3 bases and J by 0 bases, and 12 bases separated the two germline ends.

In its sample, this clonotype was seen a few times. V gene TRBV6-2 or TRBV6-3 combines with J gene TRBJ2-3; D uncertain. The CDR3 runs 13 residues. Germline lookup yields CDR1 MNHEY and CDR2 SVGEGT. With 7 bases removed from V and 3 bases from J, the gap between germline ends came to 11 bases. In DNA form, the CDR3 reads TGTGCCAGCACCCTCTTGGGAACAGATACGCAGTATTTT. Encoded protein: CASTLLGTDTQYF.

This clonotype was detected a few times. The CDR3 nucleotides read TGTGCCAGCAGCGCAGGGACTAGCGGGAACAATGAGCAGTTCTTC. Protein: CASSAGTSGNNEQFF. The V and J genes are TRBV9 and TRBJ2-1; 13 positions match TRBD2. The V and J ends lost 3 bases and 5 bases, in that order; junction bases with no gene match: 2. From germline, CDR1 is SGDLS and CDR2 YYNGEE. The CDR3 is 15 residues long.

The chain combines TRBV7-9 with TRBJ1-1; perhaps TRBD1 as D (5 bases). Germline values: CDR1 SEHNR, CDR2 FQNEAQ (reference sequence). The ends were cut back, 3 bases at V and 4 bases at J, with 9 bases in the middle. CDR3 size: 13 residues. The CDR3 here is CASSFQGSTEAFF. DNA of the CDR3: TGTGCCAGCAGCTTTCAGGGTTCCACTGAAGCTTTCTTT. The whole variable domain, filled in from reference TRBV7-9 and TRBJ1-1, reads DTGVSQNPRHKITKRGQNVTFRCDPISEHNRLYWYRQTLGQGPEFLTYFQNEAQLEKSRLLSDRFSAERPKGSFSTLEIQRTEQGDSAMYLCASSFQGSTEAFFGQGTRLTVV.

A few counts support this clonotype. This chain uses TRBV28 with TRBJ1-2; possibly TRBD1 for D (6 bases). V was pared by 8 bases and J by 4 bases, with 17 bases between. This CDR3 region has 14 residues. Germline-derived CDR1 and CDR2 are MDHEN and SYDVKM. This CDR3 is CASGLRGAGYGYTF. The CDR3 DNA follows: TGTGCCAGCGGTCTGCGGGGGGCTGGCTATGGCTACACCTTC.

This clonotype was detected only a few times. This sequence joins TRBV6-2 or TRBV6-3 and TRBJ2-1; D is possibly TRBD1 or TRBD2 (5 bases each). CDR3 size: 15 residues. Trimming pared 1 base from V and 3 bases from J, leaving 10 bases between. Germline-derived CDR1 and CDR2 are MNHEY and SVGEGT. CDR3 nucleotide sequence: TGTGCCAGCAGTTACTGGGGGAGCGACTACAATGAGCAGTTCTTC. Protein: CASSYWGSDYNEQFF.

The CDR3 coding sequence is TGTGCCATCAGTCAGGGGGCTGATTTGCTGGAAGAGACCCAGTACTTC. Translating it yields CAISQGADLLEETQYF. This rearrangement joins TRBV10-3 to TRBJ2-5; 8 nucleotides align to TRBD1. Germline-derived CDR1 and CDR2 are ENHRY and SYGVKD. Trimming took 5 bases from V and 3 from J; bases not matched to a gene: 11. The CDR3 totals 16 residues.

V and J are TRBV15 and TRBJ2-6; no reliable D call. The germline V gene has CDR1 LNHNV and CDR2 YYDKDF (reference sequence). V lost 5 bases and J 0 bases, leaving 11 bases between the germline ends. The CDR3 has 16 residues. The CDR3 bases are TGTGCCACCAGCTCACTGACCCGCTCTGGGGCCAACGTCCTGACTTTC. Translated, it gives CATSSLTRSGANVLTF.

Only a few counts were recorded for this clonotype. The CDR3 DNA sequence: TGCGCCAGCAGCCAAGAAGCGGGGGTTGGCAATCAGCCCCAGCATTTT. This encodes CASSQEAGVGNQPQHF. This chain joins TRBV4-3 and TRBJ1-5; D is possibly TRBD1 (5 bases). Trimming cost V 0 bases and J 2 bases, with 11 bases left between them. The CDR3 consists of 16 residues. The germline gives CDR1 LGHNA, CDR2 YSLEER.

Only a few counts were recorded for this clonotype. The chain employs TRBV9 and TRBJ1-2; 7 positions match TRBD1. This CDR3 contains 21 residues. The V gene end was trimmed by 0 bases and the J gene end by 4 bases; junction bases not matched to a gene: 24. Per germline, CDR1 SGDLS and CDR2 YYNGEE. CDR3 sequence: CASSVGPYYRGTLTTSYGYTF. The CDR3 coding sequence is TGTGCCAGCAGCGTAGGGCCCTACTACAGGGGCACTTTAACTACCAGCTATGGCTACACCTTC.

This chain links TRBV4-3 with TRBJ2-3, with 12 bases aligning to TRBD2. CDR3 size: 17 residues. Unmatched junction bases numbered 5, after V lost 0 bases and J lost 4 bases. Germline V gives CDR1 LGHNA, CDR2 YSLEER. The CDR3 reads CASSQDLAGGPADTQYF. The DNA of the CDR3 is TGCGCCAGCAGCCAAGACCTAGCGGGGGGGCCGGCAGATACGCAGTATTTT.

This clonotype was picked up a small number of times. The gene calls are TRBV10-3 and TRBJ2-3; TRBD2 matches at 7 bases. After removal of 2 bases from V and 4 bases from J, the junction contained 3 bases not matched to a gene. The germline gives CDR1 ENHRY, CDR2 SYGVKD. The CDR3 totals 14 residues. CDR3 DNA: TGTGCCATCAGTGAGCCTAGCGGTTCAGATACGCAGTATTTT. As protein: CAISEPSGSDTQYF.